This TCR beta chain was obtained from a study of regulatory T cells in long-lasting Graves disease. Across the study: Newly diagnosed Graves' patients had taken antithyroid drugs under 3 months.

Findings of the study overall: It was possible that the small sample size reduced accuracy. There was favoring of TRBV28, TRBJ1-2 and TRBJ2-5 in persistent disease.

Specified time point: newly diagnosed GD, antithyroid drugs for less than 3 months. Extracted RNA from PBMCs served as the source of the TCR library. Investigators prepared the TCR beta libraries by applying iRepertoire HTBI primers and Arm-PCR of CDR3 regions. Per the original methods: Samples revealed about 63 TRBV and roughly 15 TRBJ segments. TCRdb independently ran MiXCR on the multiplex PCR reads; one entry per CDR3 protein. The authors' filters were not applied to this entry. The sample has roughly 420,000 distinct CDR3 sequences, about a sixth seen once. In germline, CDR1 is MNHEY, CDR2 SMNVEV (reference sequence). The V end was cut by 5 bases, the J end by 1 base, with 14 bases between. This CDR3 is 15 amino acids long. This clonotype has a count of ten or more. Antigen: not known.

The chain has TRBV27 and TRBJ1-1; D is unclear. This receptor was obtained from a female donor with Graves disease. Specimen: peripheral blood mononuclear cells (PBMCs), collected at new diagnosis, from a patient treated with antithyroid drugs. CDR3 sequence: CASSRPGSTNTEAFF. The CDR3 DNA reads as TGTGCCAGCAGTAGACCGGGATCTACGAACACTGAAGCTTTCTTT.